This T cell receptor beta chain emerged from a study of beta chain features in type 1 diabetes. Points from the study as a whole: Type 1 diabetes patients had moderately but significantly shorter TCRB CDR3s in all four CD4+ subsets.

This CDR3 comprises 14 residues. Per germline, CDR1 SGHRS and CDR2 YFSETQ. The V gene lost 4 bases and the J gene lost 4 bases, with 14 bases spanning the gap. A word on this clone: Its antigen remains unidentified.

The entirety of the isolated RNA underwent reverse transcription, so expressed TCRB transcripts were sequenced. Clones were read by immunoSEQ multiplex PCR, and TCRdb kept only the in-frame ones, dropping some. The sample shows 150,000 to 200,000 clones, roughly 8% of them seen only once. J is TRBJ1-1 and V is TRBV5-1; D is unclear. This clonotype originated in a woman in her forties with type 1 diabetes. The sample comprised central memory CD4+ T cells from blood. The CDR3 DNA reads as TGCGCCAGCAGCCGGTCCGGGGAGAGCACTGAAGCTTTCTTT. Its protein product is CASSRSGESTEAFF.